The entry below describes one T cell receptor beta chain. The target antigen is unknown. The data are from a study of T cell responses to AZD1222 COVID-19 vaccine. This CDR3 has 17 amino acids. V was cut by 4 bases and J by 2 bases, with 21 bases left in between. Germline lookup yields CDR1 PRHDT and CDR2 FYEKMQ (reference sequence). Findings and caveats of the study: All repertoire sampling was performed exclusively after the peak T cell response. Baseline antibody screening turned up just a handful of seropositive AZD1222 recipients. CD4 TCRs covered the whole spike, strongest at regions 160-218 and 743-854. Rises in breadth and depth of Spike-specific TCRs came after two AZD1222 doses.

Using immunoSEQ multiplex PCR, the repertoire was profiled, and TCRdb retains in-frame clones only, with some absent. Found here are 120,000 or so clones, approximately 90% of them singletons; the top ten hold approximately 1%. This sequence was found in an adult in good health. This chain links TRBV13 with TRBJ2-7, with a weak D call TRBD1 (5 bases). The specimen was peripheral blood, collected on day 0 of AZD1222 vaccination. As DNA, the CDR3 is TGTGCCAGCAGCTCCCAAGGGGTGGCATCTATGGCCTACGAGCAGTACTTC. Translating gives CASSSQGVASMAYEQYF.